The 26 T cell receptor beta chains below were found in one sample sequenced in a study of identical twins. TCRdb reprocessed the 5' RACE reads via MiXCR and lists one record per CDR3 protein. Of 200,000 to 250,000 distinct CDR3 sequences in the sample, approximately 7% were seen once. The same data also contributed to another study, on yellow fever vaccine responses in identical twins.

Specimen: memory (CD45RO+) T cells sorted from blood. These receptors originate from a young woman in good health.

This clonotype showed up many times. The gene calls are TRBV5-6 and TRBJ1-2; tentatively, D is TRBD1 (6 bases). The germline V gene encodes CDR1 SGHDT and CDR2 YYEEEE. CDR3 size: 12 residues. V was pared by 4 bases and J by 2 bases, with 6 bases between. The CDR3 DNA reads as TGTGCCAGCAGCGGACAGAACTATGGCTACACCTTC. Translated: CASSGQNYGYTF.

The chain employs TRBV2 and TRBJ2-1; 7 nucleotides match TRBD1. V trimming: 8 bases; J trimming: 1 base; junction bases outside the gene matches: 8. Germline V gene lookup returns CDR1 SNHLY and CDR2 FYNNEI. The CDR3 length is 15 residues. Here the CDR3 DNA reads TGTGCCAGCGGGGACAGCCACGATTCCTACAATGAGCAGTTCTTC. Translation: CASGDSHDSYNEQFF.

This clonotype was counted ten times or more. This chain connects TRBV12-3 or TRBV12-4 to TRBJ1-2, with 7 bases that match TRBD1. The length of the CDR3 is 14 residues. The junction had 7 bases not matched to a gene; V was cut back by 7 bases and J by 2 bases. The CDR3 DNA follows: TGTGCCAGCACCCAACAGGGGCGGAACTATGGCTACACCTTC. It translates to CASTQQGRNYGYTF.

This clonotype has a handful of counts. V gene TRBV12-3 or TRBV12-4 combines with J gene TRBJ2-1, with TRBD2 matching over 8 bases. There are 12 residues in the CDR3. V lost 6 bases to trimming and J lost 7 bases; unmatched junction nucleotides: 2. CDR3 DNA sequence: TGTGCCAGCAGCCGACTAGCGAATGAGCAGTTCTTC. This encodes CASSRLANEQFF.

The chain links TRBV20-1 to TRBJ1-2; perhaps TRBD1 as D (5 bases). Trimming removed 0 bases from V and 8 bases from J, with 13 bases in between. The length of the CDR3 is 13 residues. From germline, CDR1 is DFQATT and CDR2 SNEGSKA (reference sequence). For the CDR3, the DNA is TGCAGTGCTAGAGAGCACGGGACGGAGGGCTACACCTTC. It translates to CSAREHGTEGYTF.

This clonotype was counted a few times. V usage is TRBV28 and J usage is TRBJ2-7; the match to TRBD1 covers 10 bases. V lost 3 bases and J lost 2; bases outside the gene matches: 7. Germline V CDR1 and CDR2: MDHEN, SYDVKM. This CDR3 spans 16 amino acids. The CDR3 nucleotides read TGTGCCAGCAGTTTCGCCGGGACAGGGGTGACCTACGAGCAGTACTTC. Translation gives CASSFAGTGVTYEQYF.

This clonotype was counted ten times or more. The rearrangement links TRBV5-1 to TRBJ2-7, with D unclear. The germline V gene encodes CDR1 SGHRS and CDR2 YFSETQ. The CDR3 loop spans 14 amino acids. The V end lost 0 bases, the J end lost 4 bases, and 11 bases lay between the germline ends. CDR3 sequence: CASSLGLDLYEQYF. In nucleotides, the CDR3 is TGCGCCAGCAGCTTGGGCCTTGATCTATACGAGCAGTACTTC.

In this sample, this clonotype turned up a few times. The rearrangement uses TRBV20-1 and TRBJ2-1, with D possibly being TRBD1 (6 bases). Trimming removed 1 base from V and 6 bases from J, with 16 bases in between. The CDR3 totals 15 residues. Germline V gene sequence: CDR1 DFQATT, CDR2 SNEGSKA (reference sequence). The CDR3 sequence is CSARADRINRNEQFF. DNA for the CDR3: TGCAGTGCTAGAGCGGACAGAATCAATCGCAATGAGCAGTTCTTC.

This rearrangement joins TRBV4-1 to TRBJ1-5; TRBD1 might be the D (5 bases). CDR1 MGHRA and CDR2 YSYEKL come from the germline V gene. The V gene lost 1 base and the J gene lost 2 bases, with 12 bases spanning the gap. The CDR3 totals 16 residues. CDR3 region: CASSQVEGRGNQPQHF. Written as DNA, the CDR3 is TGCGCCAGCAGCCAAGTTGAGGGCAGGGGCAATCAGCCCCAGCATTTT.

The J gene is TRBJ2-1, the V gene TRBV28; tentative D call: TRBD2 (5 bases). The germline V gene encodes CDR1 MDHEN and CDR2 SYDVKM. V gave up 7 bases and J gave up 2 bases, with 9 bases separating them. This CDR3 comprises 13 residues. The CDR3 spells CASKWRAYNEQFF. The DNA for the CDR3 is TGTGCCAGCAAATGGCGGGCCTACAATGAGCAGTTCTTC. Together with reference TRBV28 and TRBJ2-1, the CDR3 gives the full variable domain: DVKVTQSSRYLVKRTGEKVFLECVQDMDHENMFWYRQDPGLGLRLIYFSYDVKMKEKGDIPEGYSVSREKKERFSLILESASTNQTSMYLCASKWRAYNEQFFGPGTRLTVL.

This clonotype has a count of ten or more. The CDR3 loop reads CASSPGTTYEQYF. CDR3 nucleotide sequence: TGTGCCAGCAGCCCCGGGACCACCTACGAGCAGTACTTC. The chain uses TRBV28 and TRBJ2-7; tentatively, D is TRBD1 or TRBD2 (5 bases each). Trimming left V 6 bases short and J 2 bases short, with 11 bases between. The CDR3 has 13 amino acids. Germline V gene sequence: CDR1 MDHEN, CDR2 SYDVKM. Drawing the rest from reference TRBV28 and TRBJ2-7, the complete variable domain is DVKVTQSSRYLVKRTGEKVFLECVQDMDHENMFWYRQDPGLGLRLIYFSYDVKMKEKGDIPEGYSVSREKKERFSLILESASTNQTSMYLCASSPGTTYEQYFGPGTRLTVT.

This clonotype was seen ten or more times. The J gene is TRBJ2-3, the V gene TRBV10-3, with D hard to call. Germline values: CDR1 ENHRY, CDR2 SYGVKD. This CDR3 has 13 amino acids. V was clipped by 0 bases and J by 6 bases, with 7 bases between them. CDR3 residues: CAISESSPDTQYF. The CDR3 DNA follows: TGTGCCATCAGTGAGTCTAGCCCCGATACGCAGTATTTT.

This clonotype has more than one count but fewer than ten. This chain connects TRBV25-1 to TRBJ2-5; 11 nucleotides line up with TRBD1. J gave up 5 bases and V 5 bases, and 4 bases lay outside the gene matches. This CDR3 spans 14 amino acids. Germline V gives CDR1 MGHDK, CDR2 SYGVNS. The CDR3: CASSLGQGGETQYF. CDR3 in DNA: TGTGCCAGCAGTTTGGGACAGGGGGGGGAGACCCAGTACTTC.

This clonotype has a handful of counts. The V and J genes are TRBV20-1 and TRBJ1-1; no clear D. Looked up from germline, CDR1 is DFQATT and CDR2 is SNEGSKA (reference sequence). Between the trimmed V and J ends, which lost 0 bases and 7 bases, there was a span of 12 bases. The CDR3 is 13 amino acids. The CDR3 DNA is TGCAGTGCTAGAGATCGCGTAGGGTTTGAAGCTTTCTTT. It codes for CSARDRVGFEAFF.

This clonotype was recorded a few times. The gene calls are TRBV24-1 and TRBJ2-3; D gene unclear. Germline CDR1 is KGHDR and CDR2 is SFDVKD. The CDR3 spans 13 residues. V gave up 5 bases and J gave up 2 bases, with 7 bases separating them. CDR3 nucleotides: TGTGCCACCAGTGGCCAACACACAGATACGCAGTATTTT. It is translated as CATSGQHTDTQYF.

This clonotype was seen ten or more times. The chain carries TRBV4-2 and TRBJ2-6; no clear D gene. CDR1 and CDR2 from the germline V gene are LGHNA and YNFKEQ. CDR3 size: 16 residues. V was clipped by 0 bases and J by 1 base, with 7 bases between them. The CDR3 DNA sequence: TGTGCCAGCAGCCAAGATGATACTTCTGGGGCCAACGTCCTGACTTTC. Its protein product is CASSQDDTSGANVLTF.

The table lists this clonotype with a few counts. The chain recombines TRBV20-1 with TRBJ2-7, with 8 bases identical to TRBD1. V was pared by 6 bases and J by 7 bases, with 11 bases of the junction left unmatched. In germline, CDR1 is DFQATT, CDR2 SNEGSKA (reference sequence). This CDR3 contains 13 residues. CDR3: CSASTQGAGEQYV. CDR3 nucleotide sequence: TGCAGTGCCTCGACCCAGGGGGCCGGGGAGCAGTACGTC.

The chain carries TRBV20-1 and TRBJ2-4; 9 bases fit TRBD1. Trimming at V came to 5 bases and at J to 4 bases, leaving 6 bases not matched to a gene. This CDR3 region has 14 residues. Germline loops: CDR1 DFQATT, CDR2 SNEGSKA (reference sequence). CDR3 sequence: CSAPKGQGKNIQYF. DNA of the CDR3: TGCAGTGCTCCTAAAGGACAGGGGAAAAACATTCAGTACTTC.

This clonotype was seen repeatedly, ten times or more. The CDR3 DNA is TGTGCCAGCAGCGCCGGGACAGGGCAAGAGACCCAGTACTTC. As protein: CASSAGTGQETQYF. The chain links TRBV7-9 to TRBJ2-5; 9 nucleotides match TRBD1. J was trimmed by 2 bases and V by 5 bases; bases with no gene match: 3. This CDR3 comprises 14 residues. In germline, CDR1 is SEHNR, CDR2 FQNEAQ (reference sequence).

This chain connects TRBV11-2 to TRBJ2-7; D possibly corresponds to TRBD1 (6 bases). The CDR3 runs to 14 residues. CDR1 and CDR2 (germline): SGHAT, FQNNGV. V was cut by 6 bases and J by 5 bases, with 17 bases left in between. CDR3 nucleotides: TGTGCCAGCAGGTTAAAACAGGGTATCCACGAGCAGTACGTC. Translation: CASRLKQGIHEQYV.

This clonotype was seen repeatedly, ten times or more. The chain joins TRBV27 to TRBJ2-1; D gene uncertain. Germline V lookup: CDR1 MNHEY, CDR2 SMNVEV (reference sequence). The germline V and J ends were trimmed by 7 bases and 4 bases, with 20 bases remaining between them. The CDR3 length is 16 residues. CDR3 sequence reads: CASMKIISLSYNEQFF. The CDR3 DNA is TGTGCCAGCATGAAAATCATCTCACTGTCTTACAATGAGCAGTTCTTC.

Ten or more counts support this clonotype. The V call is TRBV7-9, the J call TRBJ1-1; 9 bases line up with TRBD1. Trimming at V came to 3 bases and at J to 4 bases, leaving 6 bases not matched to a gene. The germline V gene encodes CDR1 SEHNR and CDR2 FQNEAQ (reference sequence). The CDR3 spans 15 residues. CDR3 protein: CASSFNRGQITEAFF. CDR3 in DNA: TGTGCCAGCAGCTTTAACAGGGGGCAAATCACTGAAGCTTTCTTT.

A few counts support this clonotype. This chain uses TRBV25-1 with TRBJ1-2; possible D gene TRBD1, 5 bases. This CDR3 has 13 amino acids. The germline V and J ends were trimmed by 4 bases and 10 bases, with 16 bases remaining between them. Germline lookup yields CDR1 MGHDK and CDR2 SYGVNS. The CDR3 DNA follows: TGTGCCAGCAGTGGCGGGGCGTGGATGTTCTACACCTTC. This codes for CASSGGAWMFYTF.

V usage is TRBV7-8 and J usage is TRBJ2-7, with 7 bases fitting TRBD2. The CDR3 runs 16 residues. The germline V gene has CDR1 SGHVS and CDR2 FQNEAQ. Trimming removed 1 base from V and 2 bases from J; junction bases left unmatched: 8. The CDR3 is CASSLGSGTNPYEQYF. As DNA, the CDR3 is TGTGCCAGCAGCTTAGGGTCGGGGACTAACCCCTACGAGCAGTACTTC.

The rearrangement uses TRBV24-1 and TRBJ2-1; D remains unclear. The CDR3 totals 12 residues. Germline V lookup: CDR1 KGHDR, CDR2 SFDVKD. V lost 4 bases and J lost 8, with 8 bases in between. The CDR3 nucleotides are TGTGCCACCAGTGAGCCTGGGGATGAGCAGTTCTTC. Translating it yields CATSEPGDEQFF.

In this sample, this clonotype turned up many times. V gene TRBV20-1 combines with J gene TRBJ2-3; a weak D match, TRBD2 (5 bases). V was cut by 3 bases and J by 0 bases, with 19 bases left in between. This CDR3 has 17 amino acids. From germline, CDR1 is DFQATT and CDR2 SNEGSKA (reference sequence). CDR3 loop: CSARSAGVLFSTDTQYF. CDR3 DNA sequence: TGCAGTGCTAGGTCCGCGGGTGTTCTCTTTAGCACAGATACGCAGTATTTT.